The TCR beta chain described here comes from a study of shared clonotypes between healthy human individuals. Some clones are missing from TCRdb's copy, which holds only in-frame ones; the method was immunoSEQ multiplex PCR. The sample yields 650,000 to 800,000 clones, over 55% seen once. CDR1 and CDR2 (germline): SGHRS, YFSETQ. This CDR3 comprises 15 residues. V was cut by 2 bases and J by 7 bases, with 16 bases left in between. Source material: memory CD4+ T cells sorted from blood. Subset noted: CD45RA-negative fraction. The rearrangement uses TRBV5-1 and TRBJ2-1, with TRBD1 as a possible D gene (6 bases). The source of this sequence is a woman in her thirties in good health. The CDR3 coding sequence is TGCGCCAGCAGCTTATCCAGGGGTAGTATGAATGAGCAGTTCTTC. Its protein product is CASSLSRGSMNEQFF.